Sequencing of this T cell receptor (beta chain) was carried out in a study of blood T cell repertoires in COVID-19. Across the study: Acute-phase and convalescent COVID-19 samples originated in the United States, Italy and Spain.

The method was immunoSEQ multiplex PCR; TCRdb's version includes in-frame clones alone and lacks a portion of them. The sample yields about 69,000 clones, approximately 79% seen once. The CDR3 is 18 residues long. Trimming at V came to 4 bases and at J to 0 bases, leaving 11 bases not matched to a gene. Germline lookup yields CDR1 MNHEY and CDR2 SVGEGT. The chain employs TRBV6-2 or TRBV6-3 and TRBJ2-1; the match to TRBD2 covers 8 bases. Sequenced sample: peripheral blood. The source of this sequence is a man between 60 and 70 years old with acute or convalescent COVID-19. CDR3 coding DNA: TGTGCCAGCAGTTCCATCTCGGGGGGGACTAACTCCTACAATGAGCAGTTCTTC. Its protein product is CASSSISGGTNSYNEQFF.